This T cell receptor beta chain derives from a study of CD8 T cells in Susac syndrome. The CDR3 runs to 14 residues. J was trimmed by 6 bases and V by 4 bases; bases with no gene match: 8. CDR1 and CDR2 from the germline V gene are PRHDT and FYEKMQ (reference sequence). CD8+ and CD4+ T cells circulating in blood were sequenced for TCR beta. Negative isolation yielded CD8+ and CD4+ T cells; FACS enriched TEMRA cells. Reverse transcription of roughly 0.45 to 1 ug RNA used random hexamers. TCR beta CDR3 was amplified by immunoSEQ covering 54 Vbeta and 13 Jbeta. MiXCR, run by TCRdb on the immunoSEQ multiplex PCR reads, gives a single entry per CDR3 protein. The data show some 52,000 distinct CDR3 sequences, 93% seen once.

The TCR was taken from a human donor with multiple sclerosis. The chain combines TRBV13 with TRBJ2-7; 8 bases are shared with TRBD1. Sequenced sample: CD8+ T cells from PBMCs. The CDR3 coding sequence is TGTGCCAGCAGCTCCTCGGACAGGGTAGGCGAGCAGTACTTC. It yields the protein CASSSSDRVGEQYF.